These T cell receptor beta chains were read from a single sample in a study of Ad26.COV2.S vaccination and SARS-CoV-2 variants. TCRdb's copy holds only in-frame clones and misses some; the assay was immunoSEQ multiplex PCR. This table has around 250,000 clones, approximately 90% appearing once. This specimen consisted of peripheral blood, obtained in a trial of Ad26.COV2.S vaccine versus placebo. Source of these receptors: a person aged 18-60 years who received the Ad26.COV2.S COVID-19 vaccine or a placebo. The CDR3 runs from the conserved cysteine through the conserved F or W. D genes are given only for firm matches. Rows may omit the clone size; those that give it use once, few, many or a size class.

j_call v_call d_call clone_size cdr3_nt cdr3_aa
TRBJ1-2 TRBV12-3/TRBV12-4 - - TGTGCCAGCAGTCTTGTGAGGGGCGCAGGCTACACCTTC CASSLVRGAGYTF
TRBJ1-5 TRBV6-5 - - TGTGCCAGCAGTCCCAACGAGGCAGCTCAGCCCCAGCATTTT CASSPNEAAQPQHF
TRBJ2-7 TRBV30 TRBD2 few TGTGCCTGGAGTGCTAACCTTCTAGCGGGGGACCGTCGCATCCACTTC CAWSANLLAGDRRIHF
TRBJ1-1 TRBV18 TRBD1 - TGTGCCAGCTCACGACGACAGGGAGAGAACACTGAAGCTTTCTTT CASSRRQGENTEAFF
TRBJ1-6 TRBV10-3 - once TGTGCCATCAGTATGACGCCGGGACCTTACTGGGATTCACCCCTCCACTTT CAISMTPGPYWDSPLHF
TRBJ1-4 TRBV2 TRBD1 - TGTGCCAGCCAAGATATCGCCATCCAGGGGGCGATTGAAAAACTGTTTTTT CASQDIAIQGAIEKLFF
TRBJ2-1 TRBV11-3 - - TGTGCCAGCAGCTTAGGCCGGGATGGGAACTACAATGAGCAGTTCTTC CASSLGRDGNYNEQFF
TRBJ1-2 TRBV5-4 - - TGTGGTGTGCTGCAGGGAGCTAACTATGGCTACACCTTC CGVLQGANYGYTF
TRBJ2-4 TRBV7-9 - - TGTGCCAGCAGCTTATCTTGGACTACGATTCAGTACTTC CASSLSWTTIQYF
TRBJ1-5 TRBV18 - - TGTGCCAGCTCACCTCTTGACAGCGGTAATCAGCCCCAGCATTTT CASSPLDSGNQPQHF
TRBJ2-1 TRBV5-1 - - TGCGCCAGCAGCTTGGCGGTCGGGTCTGATGAGCAGTTCTTC CASSLAVGSDEQFF
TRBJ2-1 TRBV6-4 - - TGTGCCAGCAGTGTCGATGCCGGGGGTAGGAATGAGCAGTTCTTC CASSVDAGGRNEQFF
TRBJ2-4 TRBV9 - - TGTGCCAGCAGCGTAGAGGGGACGGGGTATGCCCCGGGCAAAAACATTCAGTACTTC CASSVEGTGYAPGKNIQYF
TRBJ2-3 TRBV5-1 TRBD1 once TGCGCCAGCAGACGGGGACAGGGTGGGACAGATACGCAGTATTTT CASRRGQGGTDTQYF
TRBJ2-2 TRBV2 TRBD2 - TGTGCCAGCAGTTACCAACTAGCGGGGGGGAGCACCGGGGAGCTGTTTTTT CASSYQLAGGSTGELFF
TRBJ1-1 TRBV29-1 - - TGCAGCGTTGAACCGGACCTTAGTGGGGCTGAAGCTTTCTTT CSVEPDLSGAEAFF
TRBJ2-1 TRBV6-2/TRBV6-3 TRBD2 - TGTGCCAGCAGTACGGGACTAACGATGCGGGAGAATGAGCAGTTCTTC CASSTGLTMRENEQFF